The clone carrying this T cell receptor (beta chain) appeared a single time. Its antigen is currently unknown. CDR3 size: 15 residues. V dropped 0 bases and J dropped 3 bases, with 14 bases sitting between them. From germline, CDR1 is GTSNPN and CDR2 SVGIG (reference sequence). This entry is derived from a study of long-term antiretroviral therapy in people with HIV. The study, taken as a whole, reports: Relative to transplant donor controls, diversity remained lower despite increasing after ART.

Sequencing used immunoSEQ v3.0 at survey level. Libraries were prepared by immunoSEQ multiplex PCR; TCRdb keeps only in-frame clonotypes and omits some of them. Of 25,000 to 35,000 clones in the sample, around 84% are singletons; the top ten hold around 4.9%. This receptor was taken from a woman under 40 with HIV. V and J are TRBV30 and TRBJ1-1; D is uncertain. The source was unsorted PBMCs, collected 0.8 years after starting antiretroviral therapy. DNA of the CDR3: TGTGCCTGGAGTGTGAAGGGTACAGAAGACACTGAAGCTTTCTTT. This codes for CAWSVKGTEDTEAFF.